These 23 T cell receptor beta chains share one sample of origin, sequenced in a study of T-cell reconstitution after alpha-beta-depleted transplantation in children (dated by TCRdb to the mid-2010s). To prepare the library, PCR was applied. Instrument used: Illumina HiSeq 2500. TCR library preparation used molecular barcoding, with unique molecular identifiers applied to normalize quantification of the TCRbeta repertoire. TCRdb redid the processing of the public reads, applying fastp at Q25 and MiXCR, and retained in-frame beta chains. Duplicate CDR3 protein sequences are folded into a single record with the most common DNA and genes. The sample includes roughly 500,000 distinct CDR3 sequences, with about 17% observed a single time. The ten largest clones take up 2.5% to 4% of the sample. Sequenced here: PBMCs from the stem cell graft donor, sampled from the stem cell graft. The source is a human donor who donated a stem cell graft to a child with acute lymphoblastic leukemia.

This clonotype was counted many times. The V call is TRBV6-4, the J call TRBJ2-1; unclear D gene. Trimming took off 3 bases at V and 0 bases at J, with 6 bases between the two ends. Germline V gene sequence: CDR1 MRHNA, CDR2 SNTAGT. This CDR3 contains 14 residues. The DNA for the CDR3 is TGTGCCAGCAGTGAACCTAGCTCCTACAATGAGCAGTTCTTC. Its protein is CASSEPSSYNEQFF.

The CDR3 DNA sequence: TGTGCCAGCGTCCGAGGACAGGACCAAGAGACCCAGTACTTC. Translation: CASVRGQDQETQYF. The V gene is TRBV7-6, the J gene TRBJ2-5; TRBD1 agrees at 7 bases. Germline values: CDR1 SGHVS, CDR2 FNYEAQ. With 8 bases clipped from V and 0 bases from J, the junction kept 6 bases outside the gene matches. This CDR3 comprises 14 residues.

This clonotype was counted a few times. The gene calls are TRBV29-1 and TRBJ2-7; tentative D call: TRBD2 (6 bases). The CDR3 is made up of 13 amino acids. CDR1 and CDR2 from the germline V gene are SQVTM and ANQGSEA. V shed 4 bases and J shed 2 bases, with 12 bases lying between them. CDR3 sequence reads: CSVGGAGTYEQYF. The CDR3 nucleotides read TGCAGCGTTGGTGGGGCGGGAACCTACGAGCAGTACTTC.

The table lists this clonotype with many counts. V gene TRBV6-5 combines with J gene TRBJ2-3; D is undetermined. With 0 bases removed from V and 1 base from J, the gap between germline ends came to 8 bases. CDR1 MNHEY and CDR2 SVGAGI come from the germline V gene. This CDR3 contains 15 residues. The CDR3 nucleotides are TGTGCCAGCAGTTACTCGACGGTCCGCACAGATACGCAGTATTTT. This codes for CASSYSTVRTDTQYF.

This clonotype has at least ten counts. This chain connects TRBV5-5 to TRBJ2-7, with D possibly matching TRBD1 (6 bases). The CDR3 has 14 amino acids. Germline CDR1 and CDR2: SGHKS and YYEKEE (reference sequence). Trimming removed 0 bases at V and 7 bases at J, with 14 bases between. DNA for the CDR3: TGTGCCAGCAGCTTGGGCCAGGGGTTAGGGGAGCAGTACTTC. It yields the protein CASSLGQGLGEQYF.

This clonotype showed up just a few times. The V gene is TRBV4-1, the J gene TRBJ2-1; 7 bases are shared with TRBD1. The V segment lost 4 bases and the J segment 7 bases; nucleotides outside the gene matches: 16. This CDR3 has 17 residues. Germline CDR1 and CDR2: MGHRA and YSYEKL. The CDR3: CASSPHKPRQGGNEQFF. DNA of the CDR3: TGCGCCAGCAGCCCCCATAAGCCCCGACAGGGCGGGAATGAGCAGTTCTTC.

V usage is TRBV15 and J usage is TRBJ2-1; D possibly matches TRBD1 or TRBD2 (6 bases each). Germline CDR1 and CDR2: LNHNV and YYDKDF (reference sequence). The CDR3 is made up of 16 amino acids. Trimming left V 0 bases short and J 8 bases short, with 17 bases between. CDR3 sequence reads: CATSRDRLQGGHEQFF. The CDR3, as DNA: TGTGCCACCAGCAGAGATCGGTTACAGGGAGGCCATGAGCAGTTCTTC.

This clonotype was seen just once. The J gene is TRBJ2-3, the V gene TRBV3-1, with a weak D call TRBD2 (5 bases). From germline, CDR1 is LGHDT and CDR2 YNNKEL (reference sequence). The CDR3 sequence is 15 residues long. V was pared by 5 bases and J by 1 base, with 13 bases between. In DNA, the CDR3 is TGTGCCAGCAGCTCGACAAGCGGACGCACAGATACGCAGTATTTT. Translated, it gives CASSSTSGRTDTQYF.

The gene calls are TRBV29-1 and TRBJ2-6; perhaps TRBD1 as D (6 bases). Germline V gene lookup returns CDR1 SQVTM and CDR2 ANQGSEA. This CDR3 spans 14 amino acids. Trimming removed 6 bases at V and 2 bases at J, with 11 bases between. In DNA form, the CDR3 reads TGCAGCGTCGCGACAGGAACTGGGGCCAACGTCCTGACTTTC. Encoded protein: CSVATGTGANVLTF.

The rearrangement uses TRBV29-1 and TRBJ2-1; 9 nucleotides align to TRBD2. CDR3 length: 13 amino acids. The V gene end was trimmed by 7 bases and the J gene end by 15 bases; junction bases not matched to a gene: 16. Germline CDR1 and CDR2: SQVTM and ANQGSEA. The CDR3 spells CSGEGLAGLGGFF. The CDR3 DNA sequence: TGCAGCGGAGAAGGCCTAGCGGGGCTGGGAGGGTTCTTC.

This sequence joins TRBV7-8 and TRBJ2-7; TRBD2 might be the D (6 bases). Germline V gene data show CDR1 as SGHVS and CDR2 as FQNEAQ. There are 17 residues in the CDR3. V lost 2 bases and J 0 bases, leaving 17 bases between the germline ends. The CDR3 coding sequence is TGTGCCAGCAGCTTAAGCTTGTTTGGGGGGAGCTCCTACGAGCAGTACTTC. As protein: CASSLSLFGGSSYEQYF.

This clonotype has only a few counts. The gene calls are TRBV7-9 and TRBJ1-2, with TRBD1 as a possible D gene (6 bases). This CDR3 spans 15 amino acids. V dropped 5 bases and J dropped 4 bases, with 17 bases sitting between them. Germline-derived CDR1 and CDR2 are SEHNR and FQNEAQ (reference sequence). The CDR3 loop reads CASSPKGGAGYGYTF. Here the CDR3 DNA reads TGTGCCAGCAGCCCCAAGGGGGGGGCGGGCTATGGCTACACCTTC.

This clonotype was counted only a few times. The chain uses TRBV29-1 and TRBJ1-4, with D hard to call. Per germline, CDR1 SQVTM and CDR2 ANQGSEA. The CDR3 runs to 14 residues. Trimming stripped 4 bases from V and 5 bases from J, with 14 bases between. The CDR3 coding sequence is TGCAGCGTTGGCCTGGCGGCAGAAAATGAAAAACTGTTTTTT. This sequence encodes CSVGLAAENEKLFF.

The rearrangement uses TRBV5-1 and TRBJ2-7; D is unresolved. CDR1 and CDR2 from the germline V gene are SGHRS and YFSETQ. This CDR3 is 13 amino acids long. V lost 0 bases and J 9 bases, leaving 13 bases between the germline ends. The DNA of the CDR3 is TGCGCCAGCAGCTTGGGTGCCAATTGGGGGCAGTACTTC. Encoded protein: CASSLGANWGQYF.

J is TRBJ1-6 and V is TRBV14, with 8 bases matching TRBD1. The CDR3 consists of 15 residues. V lost 1 base, J lost 5 bases, and 1 base stayed unmatched. The germline CDR1 and CDR2 sequences are SGHDN and FVKESK. The CDR3 bases are TGTGCCAGCAGCCAAGGGGACAGGCATAATTCACCCCTCCACTTT. Translation: CASSQGDRHNSPLHF.

This clonotype was counted only a few times. The J gene is TRBJ2-2, the V gene TRBV5-1; either TRBD1 or TRBD2 may supply D (5 bases each). CDR3 length: 17 amino acids. V lost 0 bases, J lost 1 base, and 13 bases lay in between. Germline CDR1 and CDR2: SGHRS and YFSETQ. The CDR3 protein is CASSLAGASRNTGELFF. The CDR3 nucleotides are TGCGCCAGCAGCTTGGCCGGGGCTAGTAGGAACACCGGGGAGCTGTTTTTT.

This clonotype was found a few times. The chain links TRBV29-1 to TRBJ2-7; perhaps TRBD2 as D (6 bases). The V gene's germline CDR1 is SQVTM and CDR2 ANQGSEA. This CDR3 is 15 amino acids long. The V end lost 0 bases, the J end lost 4 bases, and 16 bases lay between the germline ends. In DNA form, the CDR3 reads TGCAGCGTTGAAGAACGGCGCGGGGCGCAGTACGAGCAGTACTTC. Translation: CSVEERRGAQYEQYF.

V usage is TRBV20-1 and J usage is TRBJ1-1; tentative D call: TRBD1 (6 bases). The CDR3 consists of 13 residues. The V gene's germline CDR1 is DFQATT and CDR2 SNEGSKA (reference sequence). V lost 3 bases, J lost 2 bases, and 10 bases lay in between. The CDR3: CSARDRENTEAFF. CDR3 in DNA: TGCAGTGCTAGGGACAGAGAAAACACTGAAGCTTTCTTT.

The rearrangement uses TRBV18 and TRBJ2-1; TRBD1 is a possible D gene (6 bases). This CDR3 is built from 14 residues. The ends were cut back, 3 bases at V and 2 bases at J, with 8 bases in the middle. From germline, CDR1 is KGHSH and CDR2 LQKENI. This chain's CDR3 is CASSPGDTYNEQFF. The DNA of the CDR3 is TGTGCCAGCTCACCCGGGGACACCTACAATGAGCAGTTCTTC.

This clonotype was seen a handful of times. V is TRBV20-1 and J is TRBJ2-7, with TRBD2 matching 7 bases. CDR1 DFQATT and CDR2 SNEGSKA come from the germline V gene (reference sequence). This CDR3 has 16 amino acids. The V and J ends lost 0 bases and 0 bases, in that order; junction bases with no gene match: 8. CDR3 protein: CSARDFSSGDSYEQYF. As DNA, the CDR3 is TGCAGTGCTAGAGATTTCTCGAGCGGGGACTCCTACGAGCAGTACTTC.

This rearrangement joins TRBV5-6 to TRBJ1-1; 7 nucleotides agree with TRBD1. The CDR3 extends over 15 amino acids. Per germline, CDR1 SGHDT and CDR2 YYEEEE. V lost 3 bases to trimming and J lost 1 base; unmatched junction nucleotides: 6. The CDR3 nucleotides are TGTGCCAGCAGCTGGAGGGACAGATGGAACACTGAAGCTTTCTTT. Translating it yields CASSWRDRWNTEAFF. The complete variable domain, with remaining parts taken from reference TRBV5-6 and TRBJ1-1, reads DAGVTQSPTHLIKTRGQQVTLRCSPKSGHDTVSWYQQALGQGPQFIFQYYEEEERQRGNFPDRFSGHQFPNYSSELNVNALLLGDSALYLCASSWRDRWNTEAFFGQGTRLTVV.

This clonotype was seen a few times. The chain recombines TRBV9 with TRBJ2-7; D possibly corresponds to TRBD1 (6 bases). Germline CDR1 SGDLS, CDR2 YYNGEE. V was clipped by 0 bases and J by 2 bases, with 12 bases between them. The CDR3 length is 15 residues. The CDR3 DNA is TGTGCCAGCAGCGTAGTGGCAGGGGCCCCCTACGAGCAGTACTTC. It codes for CASSVVAGAPYEQYF.

This clonotype was counted between two and nine times. This rearrangement joins TRBV10-2 to TRBJ1-1, with TRBD1 as a possible D gene (5 bases). The CDR3 is made up of 15 amino acids. Germline V gene data show CDR1 as WSHSY and CDR2 as SAAADI. Deletions cut 0 bases from V and 5 bases from J, with 13 bases between. The CDR3 protein is CASSESGDWGTEAFF. The CDR3 DNA reads as TGCGCCAGCAGTGAGTCGGGGGACTGGGGGACTGAAGCTTTCTTT.